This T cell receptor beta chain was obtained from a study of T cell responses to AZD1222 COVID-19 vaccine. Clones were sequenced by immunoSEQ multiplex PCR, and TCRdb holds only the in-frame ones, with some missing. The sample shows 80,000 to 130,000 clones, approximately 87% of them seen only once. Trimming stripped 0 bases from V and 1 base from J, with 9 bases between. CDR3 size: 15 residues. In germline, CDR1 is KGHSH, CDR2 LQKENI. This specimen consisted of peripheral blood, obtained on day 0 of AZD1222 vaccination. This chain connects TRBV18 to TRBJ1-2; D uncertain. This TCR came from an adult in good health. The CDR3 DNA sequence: TGTGCCAGCTCACCACCAAACGGCCTTAACTATGGCTACACCTTC. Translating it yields CASSPPNGLNYGYTF.